This TCR beta chain was recorded in a study of blood T cell repertoires in COVID-19. Authors' analysis steps: Researchers report that nucleated cell counts were estimated from reference gene primer amplification. The repertoire was sequenced with immunoSEQ multiplex PCR; TCRdb's copy has only in-frame clones and lacks some. The V and J calls and clone size come from that table; D and trimming were worked out from the DNA. This table has a few hundred thousand clones, roughly 90% appearing once. Germline V gives CDR1 MNHEY, CDR2 SMNVEV (reference sequence). The trim removed 8 bases at V and 2 bases at J, leaving 6 bases unmatched. The CDR3 is 14 amino acids.

The specimen was peripheral blood. This clonotype was sampled from a woman in her twenties or thirties with COVID-19, enrolled during active disease. The J gene is TRBJ1-5, the V gene TRBV27; TRBD1 agrees at 7 bases. CDR3 protein: CASGTGVGNQPQHF. The CDR3 DNA sequence: TGTGCCAGCGGCACAGGGGTTGGCAATCAGCCCCAGCATTTT.